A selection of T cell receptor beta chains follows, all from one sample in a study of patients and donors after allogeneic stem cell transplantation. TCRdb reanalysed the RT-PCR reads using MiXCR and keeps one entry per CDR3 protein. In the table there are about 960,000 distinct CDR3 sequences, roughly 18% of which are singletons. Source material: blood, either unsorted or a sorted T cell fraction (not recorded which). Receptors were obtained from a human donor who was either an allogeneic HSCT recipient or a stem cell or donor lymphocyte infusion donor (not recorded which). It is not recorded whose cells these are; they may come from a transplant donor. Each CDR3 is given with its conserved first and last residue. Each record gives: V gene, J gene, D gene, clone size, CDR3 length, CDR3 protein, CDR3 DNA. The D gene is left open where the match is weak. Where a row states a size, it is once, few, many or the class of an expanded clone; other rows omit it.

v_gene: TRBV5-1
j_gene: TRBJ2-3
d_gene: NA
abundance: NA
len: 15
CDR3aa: CASSFGGPATDTQYF
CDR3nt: TGCGCCAGCAGCTTTGGGGGGCCGGCCACAGATACGCAGTATTTT

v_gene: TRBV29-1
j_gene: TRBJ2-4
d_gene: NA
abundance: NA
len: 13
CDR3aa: CSAGGTAKNIQYF
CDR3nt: TGCAGCGCTGGGGGGACAGCCAAAAACATTCAGTACTTC

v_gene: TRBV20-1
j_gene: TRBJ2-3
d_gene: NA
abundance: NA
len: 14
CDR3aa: CSARDLGKTDTQYF
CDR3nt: TGCAGTGCTAGAGATCTCGGAAAAACAGATACGCAGTATTTT

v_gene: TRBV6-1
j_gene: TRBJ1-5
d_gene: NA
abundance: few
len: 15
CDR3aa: CASVRIIDSNQPQHF
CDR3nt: TGTGCCAGCGTCCGGATTATTGATAGCAATCAGCCCCAGCATTTT

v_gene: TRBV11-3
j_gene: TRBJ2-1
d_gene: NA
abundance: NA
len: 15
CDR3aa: CASSLSQLGGVEQFF
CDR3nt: TGTGCCAGCAGCTTATCTCAGCTAGGGGGGGTTGAGCAGTTCTTC

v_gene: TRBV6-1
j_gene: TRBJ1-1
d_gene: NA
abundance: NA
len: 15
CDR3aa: CASSERGIMNTEAFF
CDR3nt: TGTGCCAGCAGTGAACGGGGGATCATGAACACTGAAGCTTTCTTT

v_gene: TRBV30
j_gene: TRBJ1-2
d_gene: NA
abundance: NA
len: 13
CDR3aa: CAWSVIGNYGYTF
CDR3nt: TGTGCCTGGAGTGTGATAGGGAACTATGGCTACACCTTC

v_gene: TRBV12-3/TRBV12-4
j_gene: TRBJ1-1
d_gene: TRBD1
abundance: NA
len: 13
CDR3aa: CASRSDRRTEAFF
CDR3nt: TGTGCCAGCAGGTCGGACAGGCGGACTGAAGCTTTCTTT

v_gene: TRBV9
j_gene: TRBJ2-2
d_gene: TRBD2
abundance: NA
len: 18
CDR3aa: CASSTTDLAGENTGELFF
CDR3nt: TGTGCCAGCAGCACAACTGACTTGGCGGGGGAGAACACCGGGGAGCTGTTTTTT

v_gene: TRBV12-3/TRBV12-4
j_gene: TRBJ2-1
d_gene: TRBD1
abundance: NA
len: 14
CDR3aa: CASRRDRTYNEQFF
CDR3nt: TGTGCCAGCAGACGGGACAGAACGTACAATGAGCAGTTCTTC

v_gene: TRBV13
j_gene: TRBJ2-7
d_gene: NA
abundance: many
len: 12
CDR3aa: CASSTSGAEQYF
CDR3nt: TGTGCCAGCAGCACCTCGGGGGCCGAGCAGTACTTC

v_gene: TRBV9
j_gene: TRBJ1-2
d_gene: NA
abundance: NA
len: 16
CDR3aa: CASSPSWGEGGYGYTF
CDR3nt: TGTGCCAGCAGCCCCTCTTGGGGGGAAGGGGGATATGGCTACACCTTC

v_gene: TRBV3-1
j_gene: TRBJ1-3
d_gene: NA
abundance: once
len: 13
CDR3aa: CASSQGERNTIYF
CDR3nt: TGTGCCAGCAGCCAAGGGGAACGCAACACCATATATTTT

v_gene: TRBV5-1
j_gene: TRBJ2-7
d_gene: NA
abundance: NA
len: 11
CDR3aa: CATVLDGKQYF
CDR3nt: TGCGCCACCGTATTGGACGGAAAGCAGTACTTC

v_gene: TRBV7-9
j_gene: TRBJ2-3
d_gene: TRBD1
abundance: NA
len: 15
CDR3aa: CATNTVRGSTDTQYF
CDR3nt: TGTGCCACCAACACGGTCAGGGGGAGCACAGATACGCAGTATTTT

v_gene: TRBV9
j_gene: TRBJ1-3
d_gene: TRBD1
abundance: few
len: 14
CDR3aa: CASSVTGTGNTIYF
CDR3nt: TGTGCCAGCAGCGTGACAGGGACTGGAAACACCATATATTTT

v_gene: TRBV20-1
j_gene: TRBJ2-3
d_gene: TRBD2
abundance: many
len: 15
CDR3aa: CSAPILAIVTDTQYF
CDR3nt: TGCAGTGCCCCAATACTAGCGATAGTCACAGATACGCAGTATTTT

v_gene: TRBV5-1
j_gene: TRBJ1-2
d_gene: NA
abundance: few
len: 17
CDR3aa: CASSLYPDRRRGYGYTF
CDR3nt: TGCGCCAGCAGCCTATATCCTGACAGGCGGCGCGGCTATGGCTACACCTTC

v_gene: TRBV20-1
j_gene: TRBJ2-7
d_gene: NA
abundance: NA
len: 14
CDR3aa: CSARDPGAPYEQYF
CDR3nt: TGCAGTGCTAGAGATCCGGGGGCGCCCTACGAGCAGTACTTC

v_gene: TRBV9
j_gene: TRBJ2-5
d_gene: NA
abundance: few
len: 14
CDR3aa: CASSAGALLETQYF
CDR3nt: TGTGCCAGCAGCGCTGGGGCTCTATTGGAGACCCAGTACTTC

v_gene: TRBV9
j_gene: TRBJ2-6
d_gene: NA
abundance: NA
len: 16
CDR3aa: CASSVGAISGANVLTF
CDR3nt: TGTGCCAGCAGCGTGGGGGCCATCTCTGGGGCCAACGTCCTGACTTTC

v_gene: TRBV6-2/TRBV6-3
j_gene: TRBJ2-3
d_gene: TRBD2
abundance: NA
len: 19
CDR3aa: CASSYSTVGLAGPPDTQYF
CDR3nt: TGTGCCAGCAGTTACTCGACCGTCGGGCTAGCGGGCCCCCCAGATACGCAGTATTTT

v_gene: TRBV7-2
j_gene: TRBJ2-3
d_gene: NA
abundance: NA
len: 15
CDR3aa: CASNELLGSTDTQYF
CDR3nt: TGTGCCAGCAACGAATTACTAGGGAGCACAGATACGCAGTATTTT

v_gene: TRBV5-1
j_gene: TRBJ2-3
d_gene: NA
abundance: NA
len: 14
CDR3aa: CASSWTLWADTQYF
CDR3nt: TGCGCCAGCAGCTGGACCCTTTGGGCAGATACGCAGTATTTT

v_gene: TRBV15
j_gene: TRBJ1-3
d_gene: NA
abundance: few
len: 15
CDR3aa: CATSTLPYSGNTIYF
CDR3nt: TGTGCCACCAGCACACTGCCTTACTCTGGAAACACCATATATTTT

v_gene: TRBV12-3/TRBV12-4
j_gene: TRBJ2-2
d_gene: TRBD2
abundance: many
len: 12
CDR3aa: CGQLTSAGELFF
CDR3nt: TGTGGACAACTCACTAGCGCCGGGGAGCTGTTTTTT

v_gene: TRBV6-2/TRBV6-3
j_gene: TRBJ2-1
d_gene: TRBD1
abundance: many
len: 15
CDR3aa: CASSLPRQGYNEQFF
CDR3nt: TGTGCCAGCAGTTTACCAAGACAGGGTTACAATGAGCAGTTCTTC

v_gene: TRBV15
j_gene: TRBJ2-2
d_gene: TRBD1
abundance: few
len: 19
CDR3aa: CATSFRPGTGVLNTGELFF
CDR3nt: TGTGCCACCAGCTTCCGCCCCGGAACAGGGGTATTGAACACCGGGGAGCTGTTTTTT

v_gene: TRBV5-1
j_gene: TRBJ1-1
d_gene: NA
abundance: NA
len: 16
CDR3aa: CASSLALLGQGAEAFF
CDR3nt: TGCGCCAGCAGCTTGGCGTTACTGGGACAAGGGGCTGAAGCTTTCTTT

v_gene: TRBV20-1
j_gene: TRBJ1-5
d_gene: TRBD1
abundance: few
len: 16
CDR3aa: CSARGPQGSSNQPQHF
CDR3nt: TGCAGTGCTAGAGGTCCACAGGGGAGTAGCAATCAGCCCCAGCATTTT

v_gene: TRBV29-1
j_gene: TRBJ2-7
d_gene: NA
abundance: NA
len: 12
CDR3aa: CSVEGRDYEQYF
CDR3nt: TGCAGCGTTGAGGGTAGAGACTACGAGCAGTACTTC

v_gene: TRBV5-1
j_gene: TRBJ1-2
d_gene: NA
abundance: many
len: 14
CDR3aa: CASSEDGANYGYTF
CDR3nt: TGCGCCAGCAGCGAGGACGGGGCTAACTATGGCTACACCTTC

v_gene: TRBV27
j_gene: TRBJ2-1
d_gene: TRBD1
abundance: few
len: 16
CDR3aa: CASSFLAETGNLEQFF
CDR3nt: TGTGCCAGCAGTTTTCTTGCCGAGACAGGGAACTTGGAGCAGTTCTTC

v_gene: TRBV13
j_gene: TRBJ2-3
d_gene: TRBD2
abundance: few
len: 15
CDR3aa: CASQSRGGSTDTQYF
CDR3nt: TGTGCCAGCCAATCCCGGGGGGGTAGCACAGATACGCAGTATTTT

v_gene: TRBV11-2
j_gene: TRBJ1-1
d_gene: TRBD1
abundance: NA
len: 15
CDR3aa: CASSWAGGAGNGAFF
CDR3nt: TGTGCCAGCAGCTGGGCAGGGGGCGCGGGAAACGGAGCTTTCTTT

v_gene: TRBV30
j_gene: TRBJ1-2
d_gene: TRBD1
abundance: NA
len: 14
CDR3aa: CAWSVEDRGHGYTF
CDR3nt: TGTGCCTGGAGTGTTGAGGACAGGGGGCATGGCTACACCTTC

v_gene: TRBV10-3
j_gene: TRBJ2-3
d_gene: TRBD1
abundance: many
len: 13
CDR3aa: CAISGQGLDTQYF
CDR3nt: TGTGCCATCAGCGGACAGGGCTTGGATACGCAGTATTTT

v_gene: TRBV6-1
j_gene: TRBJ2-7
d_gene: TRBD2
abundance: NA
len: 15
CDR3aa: CAISRGLANSQEQYF
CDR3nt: TGTGCCATTTCGAGGGGACTAGCGAACTCCCAGGAGCAGTACTTC

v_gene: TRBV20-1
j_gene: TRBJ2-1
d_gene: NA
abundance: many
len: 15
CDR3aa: CSARRGPSSFNEQFF
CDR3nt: TGCAGTGCTAGAAGGGGCCCGTCCTCATTCAATGAGCAGTTCTTC

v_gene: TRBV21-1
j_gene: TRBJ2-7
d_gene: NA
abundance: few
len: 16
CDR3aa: CASSPSWDHSSYEQYF
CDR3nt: TGTGCCAGCAGCCCCTCTTGGGACCATAGCTCCTACGAGCAGTACTTC